This T cell receptor (beta chain) was identified in a study of T cells in Graves' hyperthyroidism and ophthalmopathy. Amplified TCR beta CDR3 regions derived from RNA transcripts. A set of HTBI primers served as the primers for a first-round RT-PCR of the TCR CDR3. One entry per CDR3 protein, called by TCRdb with MiXCR from the multiplex PCR reads. The profile covers approximately 320,000 distinct CDR3 sequences, with approximately 15% appearing a single time and roughly 33% taken by the ten largest. The CDR3 length is 14 residues. The V gene's germline CDR1 is SNHLY and CDR2 FYNNEI. Patients were aged 18 to 65, had disease duration under 2 months, and had newly diagnosed hyperthyroidism. On this clonotype itself: At one boundary the junction diverges from the germline segment, which might be a read error.

The chain is built from TRBV2 and TRBJ1-6, with D possibly matching TRBD1 (6 bases). Sequencing was carried out using blood. The receptor's source is a man aged 25 to 45 with Graves' hyperthyroidism. CDR3 sequence (DNA): TGTGCCAGCATAAGGGGGGGGACCTATTCACCCCCCCACTTT. It translates to CASIRGGTYSPPHF.